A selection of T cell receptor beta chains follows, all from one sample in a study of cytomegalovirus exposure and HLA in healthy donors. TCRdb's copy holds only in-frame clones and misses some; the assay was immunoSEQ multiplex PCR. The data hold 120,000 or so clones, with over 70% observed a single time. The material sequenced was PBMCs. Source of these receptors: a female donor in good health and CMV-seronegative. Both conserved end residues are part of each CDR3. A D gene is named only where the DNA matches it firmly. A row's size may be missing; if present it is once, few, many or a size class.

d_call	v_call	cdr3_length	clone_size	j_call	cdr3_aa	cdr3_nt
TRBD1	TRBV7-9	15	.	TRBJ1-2	CASSSRTGENYGYTF	TGTGCCAGCAGCTCCCGGACAGGGGAAAACTATGGCTACACCTTC
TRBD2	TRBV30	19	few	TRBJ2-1	CAWSLPGLAGASSYNEQFF	TGTGCCTGGAGCCTTCCCGGACTAGCGGGGGCTAGCTCCTACAATGAGCAGTTCTTC
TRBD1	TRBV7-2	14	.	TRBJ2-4	CASSTDRGKNIQYF	TGTGCCAGCAGCACCGACAGGGGAAAAAACATTCAGTACTTC
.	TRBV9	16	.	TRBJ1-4	CASSVAPGATNEKLFF	TGTGCCAGCAGCGTAGCCCCGGGGGCAACTAATGAAAAACTGTTTTTT
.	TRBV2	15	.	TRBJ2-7	CASSERIGRVDEQYF	TGTGCCAGCAGTGAAAGGATCGGGAGAGTCGACGAGCAGTACTTC
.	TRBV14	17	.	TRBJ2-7	CASSHPTKRMNNYEQYF	TGTGCCAGCAGCCACCCCACAAAACGTATGAATAACTACGAGCAGTACTTC
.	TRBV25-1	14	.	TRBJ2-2	CASRQASNTGELFF	TGTGCCAGCAGGCAGGCGTCGAACACCGGGGAGCTGTTTTTT
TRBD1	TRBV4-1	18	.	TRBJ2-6	CASSLLQGTPSGANVLTF	TGCGCCAGCAGCCTCCTACAGGGGACACCTTCTGGGGCCAACGTCCTGACTTTC
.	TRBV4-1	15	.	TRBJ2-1	CASSQIGLARNEQFF	TGCGCCAGCAGCCAAATTGGGCTAGCGAGGAATGAGCAGTTCTTC
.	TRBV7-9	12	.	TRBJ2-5	CASSLGPETQYF	TGTGCCAGCAGCTTGGGGCCAGAGACCCAGTACTTC
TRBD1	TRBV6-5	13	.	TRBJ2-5	CASSRTGKETQYF	TGTGCCAGCAGTCGGACAGGAAAAGAGACCCAGTACTTC
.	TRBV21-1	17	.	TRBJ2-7	CASSKYLGLWLFYEQYF	TGTGCCAGCAGCAAATATCTGGGACTATGGCTCTTTTACGAGCAGTACTTC
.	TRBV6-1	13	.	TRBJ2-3	CASGRDFQDTQYF	TGTGCCAGCGGCCGGGACTTCCAGGATACGCAGTATTTT
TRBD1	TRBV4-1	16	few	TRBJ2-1	CASSHVGQGNYNEQFF	TGCGCCAGCAGCCATGTGGGACAGGGAAATTACAATGAGCAGTTCTTC
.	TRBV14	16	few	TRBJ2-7	CASSQDWSGYFREQYF	TGTGCCAGCAGCCAAGATTGGTCAGGATATTTCCGCGAGCAGTACTTC
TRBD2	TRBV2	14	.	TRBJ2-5	CASSALAGGETQYF	TGTGCCAGCAGTGCGCTAGCGGGAGGGGAGACCCAGTACTTC
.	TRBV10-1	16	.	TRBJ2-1	CASSPKQGRDYNEQFF	TGCGCCAGCAGTCCTAAACAGGGACGGGACTACAATGAGCAGTTCTTC
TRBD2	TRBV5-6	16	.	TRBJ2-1	CASSFGLAGSYNEQFF	TGTGCCAGCAGCTTTGGGCTAGCGGGAAGTTACAATGAGCAGTTCTTC
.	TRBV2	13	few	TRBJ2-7	CASRDWAGYEQYF	TGTGCCAGCCGGGACTGGGCCGGCTACGAGCAGTACTTC
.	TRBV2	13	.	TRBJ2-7	CASNPGRGPWQYF	TGTGCCAGCAATCCTGGTCGGGGTCCGTGGCAGTACTTC
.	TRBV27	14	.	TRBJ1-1	CASSLWTDSAEAFF	TGTGCCAGCAGTTTATGGACAGACTCGGCCGAAGCTTTCTTT
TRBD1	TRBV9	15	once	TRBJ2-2	CASSATGGGVGELFF	TGTGCCAGCAGCGCCACAGGGGGCGGTGTCGGGGAGCTGTTTTTT